One and the same sample provided the 11 T cell receptor beta chains below, sequenced in a study of shared clonotypes between healthy human individuals. Sequencing was performed with immunoSEQ multiplex PCR; in TCRdb, only in-frame clones are kept and a portion is missing. The table lists roughly 2.1 million clones, about 93% of them singletons. CD45RO negativity and positive selection for CCR7 defined naive CD8 cells, a population that excluded terminally differentiated effector memory CD45RA+ cells. The material sequenced was naive CD8+ T cells from PBMCs. The source of these receptors is a man between 18 and 35 years old in good health. Some clones in this sample may be carry-over from other donors' samples.

The CDR3 sequence is CASSLRPGTEAFF. CDR3 coding DNA: TGTGCCAGCAGCTTACGGCCGGGCACTGAAGCTTTCTTT. The J gene is TRBJ1-1, the V gene TRBV7-6; the D is unclear. From germline, CDR1 is SGHVS and CDR2 FNYEAQ. The CDR3 consists of 13 residues. V lost 2 bases and J 4 bases, leaving 8 bases between the germline ends.

This clone was seen just once. V is TRBV11-2 and J is TRBJ2-1; the D gene is possibly TRBD1 (6 bases). V was clipped by 10 bases and J by 3 bases, with 10 bases between them. Germline CDR1 SGHAT, CDR2 FQNNGV. CDR3 length: 12 residues. CDR3 DNA sequence: TGTGCCACCCAAGGGGGCTACAATGAGCAGTTCTTC. Protein sequence: CATQGGYNEQFF.

This clone was seen a single time. The chain joins TRBV9 to TRBJ2-7, with no clear D. The V and J ends lost 4 bases and 3 bases respectively, with 11 bases between them. There are 13 residues in the CDR3. Germline assignment: CDR1 SGDLS and CDR2 YYNGEE. For the CDR3, the DNA is TGTGCCAGCAGCTCCTCCCCTTTCTACGAGCAGTACTTC. Encoded protein: CASSSSPFYEQYF.

The J gene is TRBJ2-7, the V gene TRBV6-5; 8 bases match TRBD1. V shed 6 bases, J shed 7 bases, and the junction held 5 bases outside the gene matches. The CDR3 covers 12 residues. CDR1 and CDR2 (germline): MNHEY, SVGAGI. The CDR3 region has the DNA TGTGCCAGCAGGACCACAGGGGGAGAGCAGTACTTC. This sequence encodes CASRTTGGEQYF.

The CDR3 sequence: CASSRGQGQGLTEAFF. In nucleotides, the CDR3 is TGCGCCAGCAGCCGAGGACAAGGACAGGGGCTCACTGAAGCTTTCTTT. V usage is TRBV4-3 and J usage is TRBJ1-1, with 9 nucleotides matching TRBD1. Losses at the gene ends were 4 bases for V and 4 bases for J; bases not matched to a gene: 10. Germline V lookup: CDR1 LGHNA, CDR2 YSLEER. CDR3 length equals 16 residues.

The CDR3 protein is CASSPGGEEVANEKLFF. CDR3 nucleotide sequence: TGTGCCAGCAGCCCCGGGGGTGAGGAGGTTGCTAATGAAAAACTGTTTTTT. V gene TRBV7-9 combines with J gene TRBJ1-4; weak D call: TRBD1 (5 bases). Per the germline V gene, CDR1 is SEHNR and CDR2 is FQNEAQ (reference sequence). V lost 5 bases and J lost 3, with 19 bases in between. The CDR3 loop spans 17 amino acids.

As regards this clone: Other DNA sequences of this sample code for an identical CDR3. V usage is TRBV19 and J usage is TRBJ2-7, with 11 bases lining up with TRBD1. The CDR3 extends over 15 amino acids. Germline CDR1 is LNHDA and CDR2 is SQIVND (reference sequence). The V and J ends lost 3 bases and 2 bases, in that order; junction bases with no gene match: 3. The CDR3 spells CASSIGQGAPYEQYF. DNA of the CDR3: TGTGCCAGTAGTATTGGACAGGGGGCACCCTACGAGCAGTACTTC.

The V and J genes are TRBV9 and TRBJ2-2; possibly TRBD2 for D (6 bases). The germline V gene encodes CDR1 SGDLS and CDR2 YYNGEE. The CDR3 runs 16 residues. V dropped 0 bases and J dropped 4 bases, with 13 bases sitting between them. CDR3: CASSVGPGVGTGELFF. In DNA, the CDR3 is TGTGCCAGCAGCGTAGGTCCGGGAGTTGGCACCGGGGAGCTGTTTTTT.

Remarks on this clone: The sample contains more than one DNA sequence encoding this CDR3. The chain couples TRBV27 to TRBJ2-1; D ambiguous. The CDR3 totals 15 residues. Germline CDR1 is MNHEY and CDR2 is SMNVEV (reference sequence). Deletions cut 2 bases from V and 0 bases from J, with 8 bases between. CDR3 in amino acids: CASSLGVSSYNEQFF. CDR3 DNA: TGTGCCAGCAGTTTAGGGGTTAGCTCCTACAATGAGCAGTTCTTC.

This clone was observed a few times. The CDR3 DNA is TGTGCCACCAGCCTGGACAGGGGTCTCAATCAGCCCCAGCATTTT. Protein product: CATSLDRGLNQPQHF. This rearrangement joins TRBV15 to TRBJ1-5; 9 bases align to TRBD1. This CDR3 spans 15 amino acids. The ends lost 5 bases at V and 3 bases at J; junction bases unmatched: 5. From germline, CDR1 is LNHNV and CDR2 YYDKDF (reference sequence).

This chain joins TRBV7-3 and TRBJ1-4; D remains ambiguous. This CDR3 is built from 16 residues. V lost 0 bases to trimming and J lost 8 bases, with 16 bases between them. Germline V lookup: CDR1 SGHTA, CDR2 FQGTGA. CDR3 DNA: TGTGCCAGCAGCTTAACGAATTCGGGTTTAGGAGAAAAACTGTTTTTT. It yields the protein CASSLTNSGLGEKLFF.